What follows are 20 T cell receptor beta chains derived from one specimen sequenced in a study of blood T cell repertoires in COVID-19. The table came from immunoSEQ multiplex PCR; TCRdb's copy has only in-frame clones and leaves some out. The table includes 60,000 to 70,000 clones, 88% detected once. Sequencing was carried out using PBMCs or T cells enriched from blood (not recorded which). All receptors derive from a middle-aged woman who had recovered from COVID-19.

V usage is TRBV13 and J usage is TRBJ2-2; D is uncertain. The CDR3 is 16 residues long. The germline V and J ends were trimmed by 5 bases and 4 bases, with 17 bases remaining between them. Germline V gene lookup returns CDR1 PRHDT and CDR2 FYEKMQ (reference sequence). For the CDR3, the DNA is TGTGCCAGCAGCCCACCCCATGCAAGGAGCACCGGGGAGCTGTTTTTT. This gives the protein CASSPPHARSTGELFF.

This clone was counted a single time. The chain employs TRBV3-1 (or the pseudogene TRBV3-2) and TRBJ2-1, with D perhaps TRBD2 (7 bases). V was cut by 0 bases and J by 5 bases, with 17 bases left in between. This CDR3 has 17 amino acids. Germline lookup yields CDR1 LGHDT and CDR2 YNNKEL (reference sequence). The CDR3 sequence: CASSQEWRGGLNNEQFF. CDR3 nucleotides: TGTGCCAGCAGCCAAGAATGGAGGGGGGGCCTCAACAATGAGCAGTTCTTC.

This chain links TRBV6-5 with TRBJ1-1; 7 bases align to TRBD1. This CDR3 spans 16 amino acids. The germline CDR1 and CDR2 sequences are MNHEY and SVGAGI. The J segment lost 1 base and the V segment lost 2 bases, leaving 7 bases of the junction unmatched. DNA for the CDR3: TGTGCCAGCAGTTACCCGGGACAGCCAGGGAACACTGAAGCTTTCTTT. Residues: CASSYPGQPGNTEAFF.

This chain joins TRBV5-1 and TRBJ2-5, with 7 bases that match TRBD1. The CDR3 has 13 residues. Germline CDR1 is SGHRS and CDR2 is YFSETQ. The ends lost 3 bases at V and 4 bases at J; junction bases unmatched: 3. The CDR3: CASSSDRRETQYF. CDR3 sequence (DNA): TGCGCCAGCAGCTCGGACAGGCGAGAGACCCAGTACTTC.

CDR3 residues: CASSQPGQGNYGYTF. The CDR3 bases are TGTGCCAGCAGCCAACCGGGACAGGGAAACTATGGCTACACCTTC. The rearrangement uses TRBV4-2 and TRBJ1-2, with 9 bases fitting TRBD1. CDR1 is LGHNA, CDR2 YNFKEQ, per germline. This CDR3 has 15 amino acids. After removal of 2 bases from V and 2 bases from J, the junction contained 3 bases not matched to a gene.

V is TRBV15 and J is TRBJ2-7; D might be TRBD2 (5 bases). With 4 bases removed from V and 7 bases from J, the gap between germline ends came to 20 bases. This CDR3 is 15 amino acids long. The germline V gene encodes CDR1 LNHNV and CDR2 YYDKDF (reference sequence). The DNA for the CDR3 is TGTGCCACCAGCAAGGGAGCACAATACCGCCGGGAGCAGTACTTC. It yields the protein CATSKGAQYRREQYF.

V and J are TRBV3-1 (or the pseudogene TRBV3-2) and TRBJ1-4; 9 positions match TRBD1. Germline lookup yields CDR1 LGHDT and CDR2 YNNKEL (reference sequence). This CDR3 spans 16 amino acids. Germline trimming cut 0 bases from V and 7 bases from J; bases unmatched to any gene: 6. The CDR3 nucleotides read TGTGCCAGCAGCCAAGATCCCGGGACAGGGACTGAAAAACTGTTTTTT. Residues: CASSQDPGTGTEKLFF.

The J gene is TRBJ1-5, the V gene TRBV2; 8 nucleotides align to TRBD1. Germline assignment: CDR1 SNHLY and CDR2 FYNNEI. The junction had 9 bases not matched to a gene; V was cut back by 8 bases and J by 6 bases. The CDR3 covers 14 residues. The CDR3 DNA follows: TGTGCCAGCGGCTACGGACAGGGTGGTCAGCCCCAGCATTTT. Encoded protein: CASGYGQGGQPQHF. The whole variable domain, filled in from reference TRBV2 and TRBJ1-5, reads EPEVTQTPSHQVTQMGQEVILRCVPISNHLYFYWYRQILGQKVEFLVSFYNNEISEKSEIFDDQFSVERPDGSNFTLKIRSTKLEDSAMYFCASGYGQGGQPQHFGDGTRLSIL.

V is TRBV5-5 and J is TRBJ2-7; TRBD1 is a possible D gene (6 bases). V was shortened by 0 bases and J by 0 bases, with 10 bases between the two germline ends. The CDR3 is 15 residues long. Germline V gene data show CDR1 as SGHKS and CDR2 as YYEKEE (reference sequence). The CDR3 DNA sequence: TGTGCCAGCAGCTTGGTACAGGGCCTCTCCTACGAGCAGTACTTC. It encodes CASSLVQGLSYEQYF.

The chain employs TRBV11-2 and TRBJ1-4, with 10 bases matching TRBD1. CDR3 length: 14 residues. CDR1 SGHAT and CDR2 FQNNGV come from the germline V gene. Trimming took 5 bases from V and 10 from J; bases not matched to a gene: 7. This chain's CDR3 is CASSPGTGDGKLFF. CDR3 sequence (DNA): TGTGCCAGCAGCCCCGGGACAGGGGACGGAAAACTGTTTTTT.

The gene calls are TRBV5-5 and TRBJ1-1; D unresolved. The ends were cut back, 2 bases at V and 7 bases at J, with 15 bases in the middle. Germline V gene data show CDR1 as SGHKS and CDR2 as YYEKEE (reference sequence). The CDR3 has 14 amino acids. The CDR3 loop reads CASSFGQRKDEAFF. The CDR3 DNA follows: TGTGCCAGCAGCTTTGGGCAACGGAAGGATGAAGCTTTCTTT. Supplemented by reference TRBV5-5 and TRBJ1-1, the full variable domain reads DAGVTQSPTHLIKTRGQQVTLRCSPISGHKSVSWYQQVLGQGPQFIFQYYEKEERGRGNFPDRFSARQFPNYSSELNVNALLLGDSALYLCASSFGQRKDEAFFGQGTRLTVV.

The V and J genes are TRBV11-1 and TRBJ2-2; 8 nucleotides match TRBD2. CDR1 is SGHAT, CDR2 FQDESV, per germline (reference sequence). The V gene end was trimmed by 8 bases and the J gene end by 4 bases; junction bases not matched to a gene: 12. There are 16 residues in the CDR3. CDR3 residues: CASGLGGGRITGELFF. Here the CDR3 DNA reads TGTGCCAGCGGCCTCGGCGGGGGGCGGATCACCGGGGAGCTGTTTTTT.

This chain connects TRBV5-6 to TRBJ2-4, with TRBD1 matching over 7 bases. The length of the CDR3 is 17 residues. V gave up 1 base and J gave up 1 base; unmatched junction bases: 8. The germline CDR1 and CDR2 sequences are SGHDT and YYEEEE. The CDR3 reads CASSLFGQGVAKNIQYF. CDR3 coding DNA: TGTGCCAGCAGCTTGTTCGGGCAGGGGGTTGCCAAAAACATTCAGTACTTC. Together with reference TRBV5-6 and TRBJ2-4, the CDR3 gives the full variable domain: DAGVTQSPTHLIKTRGQQVTLRCSPKSGHDTVSWYQQALGQGPQFIFQYYEEEERQRGNFPDRFSGHQFPNYSSELNVNALLLGDSALYLCASSLFGQGVAKNIQYFGAGTRLSVL.

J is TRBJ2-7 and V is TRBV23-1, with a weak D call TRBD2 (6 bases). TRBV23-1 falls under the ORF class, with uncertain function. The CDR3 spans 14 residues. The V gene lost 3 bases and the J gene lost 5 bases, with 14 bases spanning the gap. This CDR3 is CASSQLEGFHEQYF. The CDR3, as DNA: TGCGCCAGCAGTCAGTTGGAGGGCTTCCACGAGCAGTACTTC.

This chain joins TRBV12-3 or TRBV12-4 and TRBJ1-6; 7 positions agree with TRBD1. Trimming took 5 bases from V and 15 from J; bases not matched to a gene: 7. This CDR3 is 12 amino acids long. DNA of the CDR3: TGTGCCAGCAGTCCGACAGGGAAACTCCTCCACTTT. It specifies CASSPTGKLLHF.

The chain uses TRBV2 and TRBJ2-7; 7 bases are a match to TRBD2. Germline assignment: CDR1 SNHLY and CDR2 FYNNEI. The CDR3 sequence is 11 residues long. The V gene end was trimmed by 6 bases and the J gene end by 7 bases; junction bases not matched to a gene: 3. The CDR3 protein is CASREGGEQYF. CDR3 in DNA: TGTGCCAGCAGGGAGGGAGGGGAGCAGTACTTC.

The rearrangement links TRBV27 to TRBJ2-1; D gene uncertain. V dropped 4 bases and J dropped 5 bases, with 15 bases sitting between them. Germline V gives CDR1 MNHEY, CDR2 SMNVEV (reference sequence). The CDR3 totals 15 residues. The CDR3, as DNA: TGTGCCAGCAGTTCGCAGGTTTTGGCGAACAATGAGCAGTTCTTC. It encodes CASSSQVLANNEQFF.

DNA for the CDR3: TGTGCCAGCTCACCAAAGGCTATTCTAGCGGCCTACCAAGAGACCCAGTACTTC. This sequence encodes CASSPKAILAAYQETQYF. The rearrangement links TRBV18 to TRBJ2-5; 7 bases fit TRBD2. The CDR3 runs to 18 residues. J was trimmed by 0 bases and V by 2 bases; bases with no gene match: 12. Germline CDR1 reads KGHSH; CDR2 reads LQKENI.

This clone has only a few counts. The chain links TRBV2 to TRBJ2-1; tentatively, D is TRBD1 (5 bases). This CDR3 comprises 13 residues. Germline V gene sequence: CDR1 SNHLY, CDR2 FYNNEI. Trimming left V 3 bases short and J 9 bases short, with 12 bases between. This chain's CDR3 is CASSDQGMGEQFF. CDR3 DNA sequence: TGTGCCAGCAGTGACCAGGGAATGGGTGAGCAGTTCTTC.

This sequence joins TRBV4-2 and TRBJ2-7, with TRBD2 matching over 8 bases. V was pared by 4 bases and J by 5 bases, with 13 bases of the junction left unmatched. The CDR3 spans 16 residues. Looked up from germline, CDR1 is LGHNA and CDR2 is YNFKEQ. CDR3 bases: TGTGCCAGCAGCCTTGGAGGGGTAGCGGGGCGGGACGAGCAGTACTTC. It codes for CASSLGGVAGRDEQYF.